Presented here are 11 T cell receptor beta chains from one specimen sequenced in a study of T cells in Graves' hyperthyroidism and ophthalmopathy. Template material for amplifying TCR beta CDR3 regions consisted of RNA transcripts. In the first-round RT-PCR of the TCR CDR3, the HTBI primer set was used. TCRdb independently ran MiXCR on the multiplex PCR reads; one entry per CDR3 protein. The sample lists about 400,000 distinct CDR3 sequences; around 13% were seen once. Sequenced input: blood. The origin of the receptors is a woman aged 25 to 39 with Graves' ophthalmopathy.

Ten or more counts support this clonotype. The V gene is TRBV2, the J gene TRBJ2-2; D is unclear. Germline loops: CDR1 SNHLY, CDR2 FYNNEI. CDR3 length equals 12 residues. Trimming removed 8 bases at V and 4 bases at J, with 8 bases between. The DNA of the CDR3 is TGTGCCAGCTTAGCCCTCACCGGGGAGCTGTTTTTT. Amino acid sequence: CASLALTGELFF.

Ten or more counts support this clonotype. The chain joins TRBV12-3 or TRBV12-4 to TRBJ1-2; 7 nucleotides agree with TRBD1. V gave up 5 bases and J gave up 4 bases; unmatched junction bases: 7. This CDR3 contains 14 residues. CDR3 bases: TGTGCCAGCAGTCAAGGGGGCGGGGGCTATGGCTACACCTTC. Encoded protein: CASSQGGGGYGYTF.

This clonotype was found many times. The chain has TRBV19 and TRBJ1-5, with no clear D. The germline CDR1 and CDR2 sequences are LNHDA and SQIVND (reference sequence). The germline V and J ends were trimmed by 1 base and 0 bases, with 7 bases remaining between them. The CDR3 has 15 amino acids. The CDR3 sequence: CASSIAGYSNQPQHF. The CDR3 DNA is TGTGCCAGTAGTATAGCTGGGTATAGCAATCAGCCCCAGCATTTT.

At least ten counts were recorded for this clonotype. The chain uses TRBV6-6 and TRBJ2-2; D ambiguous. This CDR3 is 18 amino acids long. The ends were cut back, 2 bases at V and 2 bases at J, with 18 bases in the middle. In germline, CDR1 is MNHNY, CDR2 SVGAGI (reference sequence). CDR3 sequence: CASSYAGGAWENTGELFF. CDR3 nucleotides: TGTGCCAGCAGTTACGCAGGTGGAGCCTGGGAAAACACCGGGGAGCTGTTTTTT.

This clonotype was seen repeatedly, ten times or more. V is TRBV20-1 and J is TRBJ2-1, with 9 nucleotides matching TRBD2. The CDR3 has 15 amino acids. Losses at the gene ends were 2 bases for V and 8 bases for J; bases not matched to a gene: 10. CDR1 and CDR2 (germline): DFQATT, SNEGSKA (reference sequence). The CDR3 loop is CSARKRGVLGYEQFF. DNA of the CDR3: TGCAGTGCTAGAAAGCGGGGGGTACTTGGGTATGAGCAGTTCTTC.

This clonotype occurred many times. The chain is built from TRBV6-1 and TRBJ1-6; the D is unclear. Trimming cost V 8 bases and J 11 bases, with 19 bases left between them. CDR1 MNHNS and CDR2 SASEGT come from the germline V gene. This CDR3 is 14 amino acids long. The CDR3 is CASRPLEVVAPLHF. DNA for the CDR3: TGTGCCAGCCGTCCCTTGGAAGTTGTTGCACCCCTCCACTTT.

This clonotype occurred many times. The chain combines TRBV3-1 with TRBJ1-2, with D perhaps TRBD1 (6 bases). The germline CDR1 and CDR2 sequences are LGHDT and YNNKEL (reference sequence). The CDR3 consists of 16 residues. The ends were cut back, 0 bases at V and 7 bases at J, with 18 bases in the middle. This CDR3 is CASSQEGTGGAGGYTF. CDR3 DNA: TGTGCCAGCAGCCAAGAAGGGACGGGGGGGGCCGGTGGCTACACCTTC.

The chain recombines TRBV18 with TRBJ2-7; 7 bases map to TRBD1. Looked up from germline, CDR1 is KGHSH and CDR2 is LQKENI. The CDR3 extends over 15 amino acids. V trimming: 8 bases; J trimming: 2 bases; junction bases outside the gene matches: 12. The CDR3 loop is CASPLPGTVTYEQYF. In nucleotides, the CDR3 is TGTGCCAGCCCACTTCCCGGGACAGTAACCTACGAGCAGTACTTC.

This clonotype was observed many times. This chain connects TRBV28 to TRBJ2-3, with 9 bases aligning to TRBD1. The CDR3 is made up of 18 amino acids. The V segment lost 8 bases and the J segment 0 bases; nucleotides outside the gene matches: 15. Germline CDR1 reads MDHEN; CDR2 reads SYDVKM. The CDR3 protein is CASCPGQGYITSTDTQYF. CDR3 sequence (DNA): TGTGCCAGCTGCCCGGGACAGGGTTACATAACTAGCACAGATACGCAGTATTTT.

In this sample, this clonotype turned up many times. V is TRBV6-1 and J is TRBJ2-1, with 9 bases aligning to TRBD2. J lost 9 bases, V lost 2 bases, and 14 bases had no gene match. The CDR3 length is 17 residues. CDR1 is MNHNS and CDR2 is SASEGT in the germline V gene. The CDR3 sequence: CASSERGLAGGRGEQFF. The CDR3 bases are TGTGCCAGCAGTGAACGGGGGTTGGCGGGGGGGCGTGGTGAGCAGTTCTTC.

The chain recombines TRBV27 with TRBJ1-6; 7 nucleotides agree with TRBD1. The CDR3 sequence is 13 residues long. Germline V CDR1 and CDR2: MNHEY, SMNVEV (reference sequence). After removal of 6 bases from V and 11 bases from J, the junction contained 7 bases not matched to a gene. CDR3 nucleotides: TGTGCCAGCAGACAACAGGGGTTTCCACCCCTCCACTTT. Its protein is CASRQQGFPPLHF.